This T cell receptor beta chain was identified during a study of cytomegalovirus exposure and HLA in healthy donors. Study-level information: An earlier analysis identified more than 95 million unique TCR beta sequences in some 170 million T cells. Notes on the study in general: What was likely a sequencing artifact was a cluster of highly shared sequence variants. One variant, a missense change in DCLRE1C, was linked in a later analysis to TCR beta V- and J-gene trimming.

Researchers ran the PCR with 60 Vbeta and 13 Jbeta primers. Some clones are missing from TCRdb's copy, which holds only in-frame ones; the method was immunoSEQ multiplex PCR. The sample holds tens of thousands of clones; approximately 57% are singletons and the top ten take about 5.9%. With respect to this clone: No antigen is known for it.

This CDR3 has 14 residues. Trimming removed 4 bases from V and 2 bases from J, with 12 bases in between. Germline assignment: CDR1 SGHDT and CDR2 YYEEEE. The specimen was PBMCs. This receptor was identified in a woman aged 25-40 years in good health and CMV-seronegative. This chain links TRBV5-6 with TRBJ2-5, with D perhaps matching TRBD2 (6 bases). This chain's CDR3 is CASSPGLSQETQYF. In nucleotides, the CDR3 is TGTGCCAGCAGCCCGGGACTCTCACAAGAGACCCAGTACTTC.